This T cell receptor (beta chain) was found in a study of T cells in Graves' hyperthyroidism and ophthalmopathy. Broader study findings: Through a model of 13 V-J features, ophthalmopathy was separated from stable hyperthyroidism. Expanded thyroid clonotypes (above 0.001) were mostly also found in blood.

RNA transcripts provided the source from which TCR beta CDR3 regions were amplified. The TCR CDR3 first-round RT-PCR relied on the HTBI primer set. TCRdb fed the multiplex PCR reads into MiXCR, producing one record per CDR3 protein. The sample yields 380,000 or so distinct CDR3 sequences, approximately 13% seen once. To note about this clonotype: Its antigen is not identified.

Trimming cost V 6 bases and J 0 bases, with 18 bases left between them. This CDR3 is built from 17 residues. CDR1 and CDR2 from the germline V gene are MDHEN and SYDVKM. The hyperthyroidism patients had all been newly diagnosed, and their disease duration was under 2 months. Their ages ranged from 18 to 65 years. Exclusion criteria comprised uncontrolled infection, other autoimmune disease, pregnancy or lactation. The TCR sequence derives from a woman in her twenties or thirties with Graves' hyperthyroidism. The material sequenced was blood. The J gene is TRBJ2-1, the V gene TRBV28; the D gene is possibly TRBD1 (6 bases). The CDR3 sequence: CASSPWGPLSSYNEQFF. The CDR3 nucleotides are TGTGCCAGCAGCCCCTGGGGGCCCCTAAGCTCCTACAATGAGCAGTTCTTC.